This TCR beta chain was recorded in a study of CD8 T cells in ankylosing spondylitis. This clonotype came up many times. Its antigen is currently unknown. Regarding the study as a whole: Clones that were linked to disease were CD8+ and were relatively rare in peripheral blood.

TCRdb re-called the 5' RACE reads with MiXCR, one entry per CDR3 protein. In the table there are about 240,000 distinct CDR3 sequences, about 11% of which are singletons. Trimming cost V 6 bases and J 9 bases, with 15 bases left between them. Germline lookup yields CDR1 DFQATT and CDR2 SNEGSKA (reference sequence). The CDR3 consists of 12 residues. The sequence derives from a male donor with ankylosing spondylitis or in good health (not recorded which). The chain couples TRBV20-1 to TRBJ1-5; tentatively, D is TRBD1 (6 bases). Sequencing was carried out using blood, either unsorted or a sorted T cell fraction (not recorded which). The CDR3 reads CSARRGAGPQHF. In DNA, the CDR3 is TGCAGTGCAAGGAGGGGGGCAGGGCCCCAGCATTTT.